This T cell receptor (beta chain) was sequenced for a study of T-cell reconstitution after alpha-beta-depleted transplantation in children. Points from the study as a whole: There were reportedly several hundred expanded graft clones from which alpha-beta T cells came about two months after transplant. One year post-transplant, T-cell counts and diversity were largely derived from T cells produced anew. Recipient T cells and thymic progenitors that survived were the source of the high TCRbeta diversity seen at day 60 in some patients.

CDR3 length: 19 residues. Trimming shortened V by 0 bases and J by 7 bases, and 27 bases separated the two germline ends. Per the germline V gene, CDR1 is LGHNA and CDR2 is YSLEER. In its sample, this clonotype was seen many times. Its antigen is unknown. Unique molecular identifiers were incorporated during preparation of the TCRbeta library. TCRdb reanalysed the PCR reads using MiXCR and keeps one entry per CDR3 protein. The sample lists approximately 110,000 distinct CDR3 sequences, roughly 24% occurring once. The V call is TRBV4-3, the J call TRBJ2-5; perhaps TRBD1 as D (5 bases). Sample: PBMCs, mostly from graft donor cells, taken 180 days after TCRalphabeta/CD19-depleted stem cell transplant. This clonotype was sampled from a male patient between 2 and 15 years old who had a stem cell transplant for chronic granulomatous disease, so the T cells may come from the graft donor. CDR3 nucleotide sequence: TGCGCCAGCAGCCAAGAATGGAAAATTGGGGCACCTTCCAGGGTGACCCAGTACTTC. Protein sequence: CASSQEWKIGAPSRVTQYF.